The present T cell receptor (beta chain) was sequenced within a study of radiation and T cells in renal cell carcinoma. Across the whole study: Nephrectomy followed 15 Gy stereotactic body radiation by 4 weeks. Study-wide points: Top tumor clonotypes rose in blood 2 weeks post-radiation, then contracted. No pretreatment tumor biopsies were available for baseline clonotypes.

Sequenced by immunoSEQ multiplex PCR; TCRdb stores in-frame clones only, minus some. The table records some 120,000 clones, 81% of them present only once. Only a few counts were recorded for this clone. Antigen specificity is unknown. The CDR3 covers 13 residues. V lost 6 bases to trimming and J lost 5 bases, with 15 bases between them. The V gene's germline CDR1 is SGHNT and CDR2 YYREEE (reference sequence). Time point indicated: blood 2 weeks post-SBRT. The treatment is: 15 Gy SBRT to primary tumor, nephrectomy 4 weeks later. V and J are TRBV5-4 and TRBJ2-7; a possible D gene is TRBD2 (5 bases). The sequence was collected from a man in his fifties with renal cell carcinoma. This specimen was blood, taken from a patient whose treatment included radiotherapy and nephrectomy. The CDR3 sequence: CASTRLEGHEQYF. The CDR3 DNA is TGTGCCAGCACCCGCCTTGAGGGCCACGAGCAGTACTTC.